The present T cell receptor beta chain was sequenced within a study of T cell repertoires in cytomegalovirus infection. Overall study context: Through public TCR beta signatures, both CMV infection and matching HLA type were indicated.

This CDR3 has 14 residues. V dropped 10 bases and J dropped 6 bases, with 21 bases sitting between them. From the reads, TCRdb called clonotypes with MiXCR, one entry per CDR3 protein. The data contain 50,000 to 60,000 distinct CDR3 sequences, roughly a fifth of them singletons. A note on this clonotype: Its antigen remains unidentified.

V usage is TRBV12-3 or TRBV12-4 and J usage is TRBJ1-2; D possibly corresponds to TRBD1 (6 bases). The receptor comes from a human donor in good health (CMV status not recorded). Some clones in this sample may be carry-over from other donors' samples. The starting material was CD8+ T cells from cultured PBMCs, obtained from culture after CMV antigen stimulation. The CDR3 reads CAIGGAALEDGYTF. CDR3 in DNA: TGTGCCATCGGGGGGGCGGCGCTGGAGGATGGCTACACCTTC.